This T cell receptor beta chain was sequenced during a study of cytomegalovirus exposure and HLA in healthy donors. The primer mix had 60 Vbeta and 13 Jbeta primers. Here immunoSEQ multiplex PCR was the method, and the copy in TCRdb shows in-frame clones only, minus some. Seen here are about 100,000 clones, about 72% observed once, and the top ten hold 15% to 20%. Unrecorded immune exposures were likely, despite nominal health at sampling. This clone was seen only a few times. V was cut by 0 bases and J by 8 bases, with 10 bases left in between. The CDR3 spans 13 residues. Germline CDR1 GTSNPN, CDR2 SVGIG (reference sequence).

Specimen: PBMCs. The sequence derives from an older woman in good health and CMV-seropositive. V usage is TRBV30 and J usage is TRBJ1-4, with D perhaps matching TRBD1 (6 bases). DNA for the CDR3: TGTGCCTGGAGTGTACATAGGGGGGAAAAACTGTTTTTT. It codes for CAWSVHRGEKLFF.